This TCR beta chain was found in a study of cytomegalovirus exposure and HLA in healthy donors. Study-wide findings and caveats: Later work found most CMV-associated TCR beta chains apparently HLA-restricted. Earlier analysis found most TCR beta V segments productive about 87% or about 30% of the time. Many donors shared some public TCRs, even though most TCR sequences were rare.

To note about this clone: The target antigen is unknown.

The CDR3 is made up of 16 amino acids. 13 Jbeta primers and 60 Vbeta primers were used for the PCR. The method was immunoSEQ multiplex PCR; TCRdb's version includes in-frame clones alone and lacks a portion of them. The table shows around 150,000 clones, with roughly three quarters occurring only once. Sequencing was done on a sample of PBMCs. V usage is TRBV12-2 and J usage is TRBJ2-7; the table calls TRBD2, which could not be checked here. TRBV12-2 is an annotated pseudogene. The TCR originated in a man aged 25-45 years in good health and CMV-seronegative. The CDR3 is CASRLGVKKSSYEQYF. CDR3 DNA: TGTGCAAGTCGCTTAGGAGTAAAAAAGAGCTCCTACGAGCAGTACTTC.